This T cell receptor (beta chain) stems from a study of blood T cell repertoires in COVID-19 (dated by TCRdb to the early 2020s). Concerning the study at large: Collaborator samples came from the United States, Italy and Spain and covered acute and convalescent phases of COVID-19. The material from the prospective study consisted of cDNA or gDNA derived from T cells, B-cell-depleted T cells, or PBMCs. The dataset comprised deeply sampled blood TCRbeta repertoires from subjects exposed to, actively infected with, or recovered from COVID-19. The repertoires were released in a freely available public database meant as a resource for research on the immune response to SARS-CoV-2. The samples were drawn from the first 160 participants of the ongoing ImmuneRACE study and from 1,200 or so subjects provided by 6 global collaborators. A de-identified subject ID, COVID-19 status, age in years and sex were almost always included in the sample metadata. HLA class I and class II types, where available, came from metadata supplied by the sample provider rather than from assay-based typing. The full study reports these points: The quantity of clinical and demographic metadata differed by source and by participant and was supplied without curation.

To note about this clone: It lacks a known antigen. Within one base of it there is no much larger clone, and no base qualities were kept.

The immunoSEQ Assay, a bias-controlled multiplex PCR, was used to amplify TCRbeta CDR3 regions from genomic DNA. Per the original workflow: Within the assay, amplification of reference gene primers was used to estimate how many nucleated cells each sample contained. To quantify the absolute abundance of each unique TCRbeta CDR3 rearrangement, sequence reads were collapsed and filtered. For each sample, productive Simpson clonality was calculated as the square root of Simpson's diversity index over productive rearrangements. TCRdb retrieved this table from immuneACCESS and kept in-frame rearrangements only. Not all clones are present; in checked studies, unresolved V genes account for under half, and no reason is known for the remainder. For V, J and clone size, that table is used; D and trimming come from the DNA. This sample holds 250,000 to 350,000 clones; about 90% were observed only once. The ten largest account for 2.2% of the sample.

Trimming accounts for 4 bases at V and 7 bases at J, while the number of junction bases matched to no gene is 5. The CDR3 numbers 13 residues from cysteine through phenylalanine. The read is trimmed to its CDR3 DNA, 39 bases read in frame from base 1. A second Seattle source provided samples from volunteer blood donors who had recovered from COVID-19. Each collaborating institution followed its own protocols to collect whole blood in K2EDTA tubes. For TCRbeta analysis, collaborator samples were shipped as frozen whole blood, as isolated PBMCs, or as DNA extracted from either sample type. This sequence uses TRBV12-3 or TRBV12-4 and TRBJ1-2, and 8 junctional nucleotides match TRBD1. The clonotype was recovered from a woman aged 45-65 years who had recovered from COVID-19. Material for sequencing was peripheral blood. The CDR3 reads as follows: CASSSRGRVGYTF. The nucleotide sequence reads TGTGCCAGCAGTTCCAGGGGGCGGGTTGGCTACACCTTC.